Each of the 15 T cell receptor beta chains below was sequenced from the same sample in a study of monozygotic twins with inflammatory bowel disease. From its re-call of the 5' RACE reads, TCRdb lists each CDR3 protein once, without DNA. Here the sample table reports around 400,000 distinct CDR3 sequences. Sequencing used blood. Source of these receptors: a human donor with ulcerative colitis or Crohn's disease, or a healthy co-twin of an affected twin (not recorded which).

The rearrangement uses TRBV7-6 and TRBJ2-3; with no DNA, the TCRdb D assignment of TRBD2 cannot be verified. CDR1 is SGHVS, CDR2 FNYEAQ, per germline. This CDR3 is built from 16 residues. The CDR3 region is CASSTIAGTLTDTQYF.

The CDR3 protein is CASSWLTDSPLHF. V and J are TRBV5-1 and TRBJ1-6. The CDR3 is made up of 13 amino acids. Looked up from germline, CDR1 is SGHRS and CDR2 is YFSETQ.

The chain employs TRBV7-3 and TRBJ2-4; there is no DNA to check the TCRdb D call of TRBD2. This CDR3 contains 14 residues. Germline CDR1 SGHTA, CDR2 FQGTGA. CDR3: CASSPSGGGNIQYF.

The chain carries TRBV7-6 and TRBJ2-3; TCRdb's D gene call, TRBD2, goes unchecked for lack of DNA. The germline CDR1 and CDR2 sequences are SGHVS and FNYEAQ. This CDR3 is built from 17 residues. This chain's CDR3 is CASSLEGTSVPTDTQYF.

The chain is built from TRBV6-1 and TRBJ2-7; TCRdb indicates TRBD1, and absent DNA this call remains unverified. Germline assignment: CDR1 MNHNS and CDR2 SASEGT. The CDR3 length is 14 residues. The CDR3 sequence: CASRGGGGGLKQYF.

V usage is TRBV5-1 and J usage is TRBJ2-7. The CDR3 contains 14 residues. Germline V gene lookup returns CDR1 SGHRS and CDR2 YFSETQ. The CDR3 here is CASSFFPESYEQYF.

The chain employs TRBV19 and TRBJ1-2. The CDR3 is made up of 15 amino acids. CDR1 is LNHDA, CDR2 SQIVND, per germline (reference sequence). CDR3 sequence: CASSSRSGNNYGYTF. The complete variable domain, with remaining parts taken from reference TRBV19 and TRBJ1-2, reads DGGITQSPKYLFRKEGQNVTLSCEQNLNHDAMYWYRQDPGQGLRLIYYSQIVNDFQKGDIAEGYSVSREKKESFPLTVTSAQKNPTAFYLCASSSRSGNNYGYTFGSGTRLTVV.

The rearrangement joins TRBV6-1 to TRBJ1-1. Germline CDR1 MNHNS, CDR2 SASEGT. The length of the CDR3 is 14 residues. The CDR3 spells CASSDSAMNTEAFF.

The chain joins TRBV3-1 to TRBJ1-1; TCRdb picks TRBD1, but there is no DNA to check that call. In germline, CDR1 is LGHDT, CDR2 YNNKEL (reference sequence). The CDR3 is 13 amino acids. The CDR3 sequence: CASSHQGVTEAFF.

This sequence joins TRBV18 and TRBJ2-7. CDR1 and CDR2 (germline): KGHSH, LQKENI. This CDR3 is 12 amino acids long. The CDR3 protein is CASSPTNYEQYF.

Here the CDR3 reads CASSFQGTNTEAFF. The rearrangement joins TRBV7-9 to TRBJ1-1; TCRdb outputs TRBD1, but without DNA this stays unchecked. The CDR3 length is 14 residues. Germline lookup yields CDR1 SEHNR and CDR2 FQNEAQ (reference sequence).

The rearrangement joins TRBV18 to TRBJ2-5; TCRdb proposes TRBD2, but this gene call is untestable without DNA. The CDR3 spans 15 residues. Germline V gene data show CDR1 as KGHSH and CDR2 as LQKENI. Here the CDR3 reads CASSYFRDPGGTQYF.

The chain links TRBV10-3 to TRBJ2-7; lacking DNA, the TRBD2 call made by TCRdb goes unchecked. The V gene's germline CDR1 is ENHRY and CDR2 SYGVKD. The CDR3 loop spans 16 amino acids. The CDR3 is CAISESGRDFSYEQYF.

The chain combines TRBV7-2 with TRBJ1-5; without DNA, the TCRdb call of TRBD1 cannot be checked. Germline V gives CDR1 SGHTA, CDR2 FQGNSA. The CDR3 totals 17 residues. This CDR3 is CASSLKRTTGLNQPQHF.

This chain joins TRBV5-1 and TRBJ2-2; TCRdb picks TRBD1, but there is no DNA to check that call. This CDR3 comprises 15 residues. Germline CDR1 is SGHRS and CDR2 is YFSETQ. The CDR3 loop reads CASSLTGMGTGELFF.